What follows describes a single T cell receptor (beta chain). Antigen specificity is unknown. CDR3 length: 16 amino acids. Per germline, CDR1 MNHEY and CDR2 SVGEGT. With 4 bases clipped from V and 2 bases from J, the junction kept 9 bases outside the gene matches. The record originates from a study of CD8+CD57+ T cells in acquired aplastic anemia. Study information: Sorted CD4+ and CD8+ cells yielded DNA averaging around 3.2 ug. General study points: Between patients and controls, CD8+ Simpson's diversity did not vary significantly. A set of approximately 30 CD8+ CDR3 sequences was shared between patients and controls, and these sequences appeared highly expressed in patients.

CD8+CD57+ cell expansion, shown by flow cytometry, had occurred in the patients selected for sequencing. No patient had been given any therapy when blood was sampled. Genomic DNA was employed as the template in profiling TCR beta VDJ and CDR3. TCRdb re-analysed the reads in MiXCR, keeping a single row per CDR3 protein. The table records hundreds of thousands of distinct CDR3 sequences, around 32% of them present only once. The chain recombines TRBV6-2 or TRBV6-3 with TRBJ2-3; 7 bases align to TRBD1. The sequencing sample was made of sorted CD4+, CD8+, or CD8+CD57+ T cells (not recorded which) from PBMCs. The sequence was obtained from a human donor with aplastic anemia. CDR3 loop: CASSWTDRFPTDTQYF. DNA of the CDR3: TGTGCCAGCAGTTGGACGGACAGGTTCCCCACAGATACGCAGTATTTT.